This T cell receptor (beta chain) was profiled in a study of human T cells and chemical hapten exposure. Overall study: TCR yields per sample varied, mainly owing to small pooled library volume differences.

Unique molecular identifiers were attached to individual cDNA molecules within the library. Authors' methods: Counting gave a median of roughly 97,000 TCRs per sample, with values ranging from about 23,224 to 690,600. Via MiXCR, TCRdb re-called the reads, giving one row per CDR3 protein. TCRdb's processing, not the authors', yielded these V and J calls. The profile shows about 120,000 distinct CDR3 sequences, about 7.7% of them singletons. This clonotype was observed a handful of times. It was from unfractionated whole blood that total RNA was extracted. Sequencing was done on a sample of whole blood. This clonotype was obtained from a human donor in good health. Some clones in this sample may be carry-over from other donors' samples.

The CDR3 DNA reads as TGTGCCAGCAGCCCTGGTAGGGGTTACGAGCAGTACTTC. It translates to CASSPGRGYEQYF. V usage is TRBV12-3 or TRBV12-4 and J usage is TRBJ2-7, with TRBD1 as a possible D gene (5 bases). V gave up 6 bases and J gave up 4 bases, with 13 bases separating them. The CDR3 spans 13 residues.